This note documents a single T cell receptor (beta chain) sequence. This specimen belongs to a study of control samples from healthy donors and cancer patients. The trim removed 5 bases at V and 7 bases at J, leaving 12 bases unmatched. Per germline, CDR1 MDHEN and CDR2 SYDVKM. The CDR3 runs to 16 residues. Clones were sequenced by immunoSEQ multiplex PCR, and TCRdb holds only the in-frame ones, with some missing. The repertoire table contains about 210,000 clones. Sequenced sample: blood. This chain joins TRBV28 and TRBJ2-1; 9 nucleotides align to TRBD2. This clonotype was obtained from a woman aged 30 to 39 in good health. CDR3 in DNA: TGTGCCAGCAGTCTCCGATCTAGCGGGGAAAAGAATGAGCAGTTCTTC. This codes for CASSLRSSGEKNEQFF.